A selection of T cell receptor beta chains follows, all from one sample in a study of T cells after yellow fever vaccination. TCRdb re-analysed the 5' RACE reads in MiXCR, keeping a single row per CDR3 protein. The sample contains 500,000 to 650,000 distinct CDR3 sequences, approximately 16% of which appear only once. The material sequenced was PBMCs, taken about 5 days after the first yellow fever vaccination. All receptors derive from a man aged 18 to 29 who received the YFV17D yellow fever vaccine. The CDR3 runs from the conserved cysteine through the conserved F or W. The order of the fields is CDR3 protein, CDR3 DNA, V gene, clone size, CDR3 length, J gene, D gene. D genes are given only for firm matches. Clone size is given for some rows only: seen once, a few or many times, or a class if the clone is expanded.

cdr3_aa: CASIVQESYEQYF
cdr3_nt: TGTGCCAGCATCGTTCAGGAGTCCTACGAGCAGTACTTC
v_call: TRBV2
clone_size: NA
cdr3_length: 13
j_call: TRBJ2-7
d_call: NA

cdr3_aa: CASSLLPGRGSGEQYF
cdr3_nt: TGTGCCAGCAGTCTCCTCCCAGGGAGGGGTTCAGGCGAGCAGTACTTC
v_call: TRBV6-1
clone_size: NA
cdr3_length: 16
j_call: TRBJ2-7
d_call: TRBD2

cdr3_aa: CASSRPGQGVGTEAFF
cdr3_nt: TGTGCCAGCAGCCGACCGGGACAGGGAGTAGGGACTGAAGCTTTCTTT
v_call: TRBV11-1
clone_size: NA
cdr3_length: 16
j_call: TRBJ1-1
d_call: TRBD1

cdr3_aa: CASSYGQIQYQETQYF
cdr3_nt: TGTGCCAGCAGCTATGGACAGATCCAGTACCAAGAGACCCAGTACTTC
v_call: TRBV7-2
clone_size: few
cdr3_length: 16
j_call: TRBJ2-5
d_call: NA

cdr3_aa: CASREGNTLSEQFF
cdr3_nt: TGCGCCAGCAGGGAGGGTAATACCCTTAGTGAGCAGTTCTTC
v_call: TRBV10-2
clone_size: many
cdr3_length: 14
j_call: TRBJ2-1
d_call: NA

cdr3_aa: CASSLFEGEQYF
cdr3_nt: TGTGCCAGCAGCTTATTCGAAGGGGAGCAGTACTTC
v_call: TRBV7-2
clone_size: NA
cdr3_length: 12
j_call: TRBJ2-7
d_call: NA

cdr3_aa: CSADRGGGTEAFF
cdr3_nt: TGCAGTGCTGACAGGGGGGGTGGCACTGAAGCTTTCTTT
v_call: TRBV20-1
clone_size: NA
cdr3_length: 13
j_call: TRBJ1-1
d_call: TRBD1

cdr3_aa: CSARDLGGAINNEQFF
cdr3_nt: TGCAGTGCTAGAGACTTGGGGGGGGCGATTAACAATGAGCAGTTCTTC
v_call: TRBV20-1
clone_size: NA
cdr3_length: 16
j_call: TRBJ2-1
d_call: NA

cdr3_aa: CASSYDPIGPAGPSYGYTF
cdr3_nt: TGTGCCAGCAGTTACGATCCGATAGGTCCGGCAGGGCCATCCTATGGCTACACCTTC
v_call: TRBV6-5
clone_size: few
cdr3_length: 19
j_call: TRBJ1-2
d_call: NA

cdr3_aa: CANQDRSSTDTQYF
cdr3_nt: TGTGCCAATCAAGACAGGTCTAGCACAGATACGCAGTATTTT
v_call: TRBV24-1
clone_size: few
cdr3_length: 14
j_call: TRBJ2-3
d_call: NA

cdr3_aa: CATSAGLAVDEQYF
cdr3_nt: TGTGCCACCAGCGCGGGACTAGCTGTCGACGAGCAGTACTTC
v_call: TRBV6-2/TRBV6-3
clone_size: few
cdr3_length: 14
j_call: TRBJ2-7
d_call: TRBD2

cdr3_aa: CSARVASGPSSYNEQFF
cdr3_nt: TGCAGTGCTAGAGTTGCTAGCGGGCCGAGCTCCTACAATGAGCAGTTCTTC
v_call: TRBV20-1
clone_size: few
cdr3_length: 17
j_call: TRBJ2-1
d_call: TRBD2

cdr3_aa: CSADRDLGYGYTF
cdr3_nt: TGCAGTGCGGACAGGGACCTGGGCTATGGCTACACCTTC
v_call: TRBV20-1
clone_size: few
cdr3_length: 13
j_call: TRBJ1-2
d_call: TRBD1